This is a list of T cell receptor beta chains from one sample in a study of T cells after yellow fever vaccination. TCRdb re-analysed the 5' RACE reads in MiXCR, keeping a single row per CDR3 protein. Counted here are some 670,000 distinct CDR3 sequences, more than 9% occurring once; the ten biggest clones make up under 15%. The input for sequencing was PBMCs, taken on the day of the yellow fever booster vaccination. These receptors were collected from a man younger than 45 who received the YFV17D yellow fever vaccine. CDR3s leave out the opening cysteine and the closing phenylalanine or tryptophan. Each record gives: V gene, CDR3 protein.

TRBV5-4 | ASSPQGRRDSDTQY
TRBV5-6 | ASSLEGRGSRRY
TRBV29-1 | TFLAGPVETQY
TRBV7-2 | ASSLVHSSETQY
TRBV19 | ASSVSGTDRYEQY
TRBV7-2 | ASIRDWVYNEQF
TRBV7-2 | ASSLVLVDNEQF
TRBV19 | ASSISGTYSNQPQH
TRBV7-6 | ASSLGGAEQY
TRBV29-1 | SVKEVAADEQF
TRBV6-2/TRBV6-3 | ASSPPYPQTQTMSSYNSPLH
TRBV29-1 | SVVVYYEQY
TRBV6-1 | ASRQGFSSGTQY
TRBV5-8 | ASSLYVDTGELF
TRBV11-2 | ASSLTRGGRASNQPQH
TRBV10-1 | ASSGQGPYEQY
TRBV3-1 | ASSQGTSADTQY
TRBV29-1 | SVDWASYNEQF
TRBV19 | ASSIGFADTQY
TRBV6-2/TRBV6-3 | ASRELAGTYEQY
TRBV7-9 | ASSSPGNSYEQY
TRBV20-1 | SARRGGRDEQF
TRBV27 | ASSLSDSTHETQY
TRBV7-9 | AVGRNTGELF
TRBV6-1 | ASNRQGSYEQY
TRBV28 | ASSPPYGSGNEQF
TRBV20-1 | SATQILYGEQF